Listed below are T cell receptor beta chains from one sample, sequenced in a study of cytotoxic CD8 clonotypes in ibrutinib-treated CLL. The repertoire was sequenced with immunoSEQ multiplex PCR; TCRdb's copy has only in-frame clones and lacks some. The top ten clones hold about 5.9% of a sample with about 330,000 clones, 60% to 80% of them seen once. Sequences were derived from PBMCs, sampled after 36 months of ibrutinib treatment. The receptors come from a human donor with chronic lymphocytic leukemia. Each CDR3 is given with its conserved first and last residue. Fields, in order: J gene, clone size, V gene, D gene, CDR3 protein, CDR3 DNA. The D gene is left open where the match is weak. Where a row states a size, it is once, few, many or the class of an expanded clone; other rows omit it.

TRBJ1-4 NA TRBV15 NA CATSRAEFATNEKLFF TGTGCCACCAGCAGAGCTGAGTTCGCAACTAATGAAAAACTGTTTTTT
TRBJ2-7 NA TRBV23-1 TRBD1 CAGMRTGQVGEQYF TGCGCCGGCATGAGAACGGGACAGGTAGGAGAGCAGTACTTC
TRBJ1-2 few TRBV29-1 TRBD1 CSVAQGYGYTF TGCAGCGTAGCACAGGGGTATGGCTACACCTTC
TRBJ2-2 NA TRBV7-6 NA CASSFTGTRNTGELFF TGTGCCAGCAGCTTCACCGGGACAAGGAACACCGGGGAGCTGTTTTTT
TRBJ2-7 NA TRBV11-2 NA CASSLAGIGYEQYF TGTGCCAGCAGCCTAGCAGGAATCGGATACGAGCAGTACTTC
TRBJ2-5 NA TRBV4-2 TRBD1 CASSRLAPGQLQETQYF TGTGCCAGCAGCCGCCTCGCCCCGGGACAGCTCCAAGAGACCCAGTACTTC
TRBJ2-7 NA TRBV6-1 TRBD1 CASSGGQGSYEQYF TGTGCCAGCAGTGGGGGACAGGGGTCCTACGAGCAGTACTTC
TRBJ1-2 NA TRBV19 TRBD1 CASSRDSLGNYGYTF TGTGCCAGTAGCCGGGACAGCCTTGGTAACTATGGCTACACCTTC
TRBJ1-2 NA TRBV19 TRBD1 CASSPPDRAYGYTF TGTGCCAGTAGTCCCCCGGACAGGGCCTATGGCTACACCTTC
TRBJ1-5 NA TRBV10-2 NA CASSDDKEVQPQHF TGCGCCAGCAGCGATGACAAGGAGGTTCAGCCCCAGCATTTT
TRBJ2-7 NA TRBV7-2 TRBD1 CASSSGQGVYEQYF TGTGCCAGCAGCTCGGGACAGGGGGTCTACGAGCAGTACTTC
TRBJ2-5 NA TRBV29-1 TRBD1 CSGRTGAGETQYF TGCAGCGGCAGGACAGGGGCAGGAGAGACCCAGTACTTC
TRBJ2-1 NA TRBV9 TRBD2 CASSPGLAGGPYNEQFF TGTGCCAGCAGCCCCGGACTAGCGGGAGGCCCCTACAATGAGCAGTTCTTC
TRBJ1-5 NA TRBV4-1 NA CASSQRAFKRQTQHF TGCGCCAGCAGCCAAAGGGCTTTTAAGAGACAGACCCAGCATTTT
TRBJ2-7 NA TRBV6-5 TRBD2 CASSSGTSGIYEQYF TGTGCCAGCAGTTCCGGGACTAGCGGGATCTACGAGCAGTACTTC
TRBJ2-7 NA TRBV4-2 TRBD2 CTSSQESSGKYEQYF TGTACCAGCAGCCAAGAGTCTAGCGGGAAATACGAGCAGTACTTC
TRBJ2-7 NA TRBV2 NA CASSPRPYNEQYF TGTGCCAGCAGTCCGCGCCCCTATAACGAGCAGTACTTC
TRBJ2-5 NA TRBV28 NA CASGGQYF TGTGCCAGCGGTGGCCAGTACTTC
TRBJ2-2 NA TRBV7-9 NA CASNTLTGELFF TGTGCCAGCAACACCCTCACCGGGGAGCTGTTTTTT
TRBJ2-3 once TRBV9 NA CASSVVGTRASTDTQYF TGTGCCAGCAGCGTAGTCGGGACCCGCGCTAGCACAGATACGCAGTATTTT
TRBJ2-5 NA TRBV5-4 TRBD2 CASSLGQPRGETQYF TGTGCCAGCAGCTTGGGACAACCGCGGGGGGAGACCCAGTACTTC
TRBJ2-1 NA TRBV5-1 TRBD1 CASSLGTGFYSEQFF TGCGCCAGCAGCTTGGGGACAGGGTTTTACTCTGAGCAGTTCTTC
TRBJ2-3 NA TRBV4-1 NA CASSPGSGVTDTQYF TGCGCCAGCAGCCCAGGCTCGGGGGTCACAGATACGCAGTATTTT
TRBJ2-1 few TRBV6-6 NA CASSRVNEQFF TGTGCCAGCAGTAGGGTGAATGAGCAGTTCTTC
TRBJ1-6 few TRBV5-5 NA CASSLVGTPDSYNSPLHF TGTGCCAGCAGCTTGGTAGGGACACCGGACTCCTATAATTCACCCCTCCACTTT
TRBJ2-5 NA TRBV15 NA CATREGGLPSTQYF TGTGCCACCAGAGAGGGGGGACTACCTTCGACCCAGTACTTC
TRBJ1-5 few TRBV25-1 NA CASSAAGNQPQHF TGTGCCAGCAGTGCGGCAGGGAATCAGCCCCAGCATTTT
TRBJ1-5 NA TRBV28 NA CASSSAGTYQPQHF TGTGCCAGCAGTTCCGCAGGGACCTATCAGCCCCAGCATTTT
TRBJ2-1 NA TRBV29-1 TRBD1 CSVDAGGAYNEQFF TGCAGCGTTGACGCAGGGGGCGCCTACAATGAGCAGTTCTTC
TRBJ2-3 NA TRBV9 NA CASSVGDGPSTDTQYF TGTGCCAGCAGCGTAGGGGACGGCCCTAGCACAGATACGCAGTATTTT
TRBJ1-1 NA TRBV2 NA CASSERGTQNTEAFF TGTGCCAGCAGTGAAAGGGGGACGCAGAACACTGAAGCTTTCTTT
TRBJ2-7 once TRBV18 NA CASSPRQVEYEQYF TGTGCCAGCTCACCCAGACAGGTAGAATACGAGCAGTACTTC
TRBJ2-7 NA TRBV6-1 NA CASSEIGEQYF TGTGCCAGCAGTGAAATCGGGGAGCAGTACTTC
TRBJ2-3 NA TRBV4-2 NA CASSSSTDTQYF TGTGCCAGCAGCTCCAGCACAGATACGCAGTATTTT
TRBJ1-5 NA TRBV4-2 NA CASSPSIVGSNQPQHF TGTGCCAGCAGCCCGTCGATTGTGGGGAGCAATCAGCCCCAGCATTTT
TRBJ2-7 NA TRBV7-2 TRBD2 CASSLRGGHEQYF TGTGCCAGCAGCTTACGGGGGGGCCACGAGCAGTACTTC
TRBJ2-3 NA TRBV9 NA CASSVVGTRGSTDTQYF TGTGCCAGCAGCGTAGTCGGCACTAGAGGCAGCACAGATACGCAGTATTTT
TRBJ2-7 few TRBV11-2 TRBD1 CASSLVGQPYF TGTGCCAGCAGCTTAGTGGGACAGCCGTACTTC
TRBJ1-3 NA TRBV6-6 TRBD1 CASSYSGTAGNTIYF TGTGCCAGCAGTTACTCAGGGACAGCTGGAAACACCATATATTTT
TRBJ2-7 few TRBV4-1 TRBD1 CASSQDLGQGVTYEQYF TGCGCCAGCAGCCAAGACCTAGGACAGGGGGTAACCTACGAGCAGTACTTC
TRBJ2-1 NA TRBV7-3 NA CASSPGPGDNEQFF TGTGCCAGCAGCCCAGGACCCGGCGACAATGAGCAGTTCTTC
TRBJ2-2 few TRBV5-1 TRBD1 CASSPGTGRSGELFF TGCGCCAGCAGCCCCGGGACAGGGAGATCTGGGGAGCTGTTTTTT
TRBJ2-7 NA TRBV9 NA CASSVGPYSSYEQYF TGTGCCAGCAGCGTAGGCCCCTATTCCTCCTACGAGCAGTACTTC
TRBJ1-1 NA TRBV5-4 NA CASSLTGPMATEAFF TGTGCCAGCAGCTTGACAGGGCCCATGGCCACTGAAGCTTTCTTT
TRBJ1-2 NA TRBV10-1 TRBD1 CASSESRQGYGYTF TGCGCCAGCAGTGAGTCCCGACAGGGCTATGGCTACACCTTC
TRBJ1-1 NA TRBV7-2 NA CASSLAGAGTEAFF TGTGCCAGCAGCTTAGCGGGGGCTGGGACTGAAGCTTTCTTT
TRBJ1-3 NA TRBV5-1 NA CASSFGPPGAGNTIYF TGCGCCAGCAGCTTCGGCCCCCCGGGAGCCGGAAACACCATATATTTT
TRBJ1-2 NA TRBV28 TRBD1 CASSLYPGGSGYTF TGTGCCAGCAGTTTATACCCAGGGGGCTCGGGCTACACCTTC
TRBJ1-2 NA TRBV19 NA CASSPDSTRGYTF TGTGCCAGTAGTCCTGACAGTACGCGGGGCTACACCTTC
TRBJ2-2 NA TRBV9 NA CAGRDILTGELFF TGTGCCGGCCGGGACATACTCACCGGGGAGCTGTTTTTT
TRBJ1-5 once TRBV5-6 NA CASSLWGSNQPQHF TGTGCCAGCAGCTTGTGGGGAAGCAATCAGCCCCAGCATTTT
TRBJ2-2 NA TRBV14 NA CASSQQGFLANTGELFF TGTGCCAGCAGCCAGCAGGGTTTCTTGGCGAACACCGGGGAGCTGTTTTTT